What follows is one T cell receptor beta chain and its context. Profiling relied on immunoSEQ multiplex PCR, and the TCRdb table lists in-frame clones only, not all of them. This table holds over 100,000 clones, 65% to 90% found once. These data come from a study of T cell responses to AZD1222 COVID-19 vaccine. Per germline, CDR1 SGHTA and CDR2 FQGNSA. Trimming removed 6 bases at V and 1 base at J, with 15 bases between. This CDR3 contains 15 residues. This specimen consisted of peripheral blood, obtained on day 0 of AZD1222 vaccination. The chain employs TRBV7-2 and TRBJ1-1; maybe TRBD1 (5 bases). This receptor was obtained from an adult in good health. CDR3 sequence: CASRASGTRNTEAFF. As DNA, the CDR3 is TGTGCCAGCAGGGCCTCCGGGACTAGGAACACTGAAGCTTTCTTT.